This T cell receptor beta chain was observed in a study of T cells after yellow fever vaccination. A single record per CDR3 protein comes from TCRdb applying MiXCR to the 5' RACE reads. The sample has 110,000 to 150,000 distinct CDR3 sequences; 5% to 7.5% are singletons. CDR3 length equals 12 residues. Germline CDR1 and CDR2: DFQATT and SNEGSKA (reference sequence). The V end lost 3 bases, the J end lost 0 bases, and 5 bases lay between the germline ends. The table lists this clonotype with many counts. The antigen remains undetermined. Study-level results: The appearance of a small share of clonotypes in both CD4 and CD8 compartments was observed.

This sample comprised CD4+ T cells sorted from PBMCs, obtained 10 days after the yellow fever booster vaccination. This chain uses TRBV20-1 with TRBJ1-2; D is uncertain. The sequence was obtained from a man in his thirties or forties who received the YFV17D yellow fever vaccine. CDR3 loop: CSASPANYGYTF. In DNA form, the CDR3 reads TGCAGTGCTAGCCCGGCTAACTATGGCTACACCTTC.